These 4 T cell receptor beta chains share one sample of origin, sequenced in a study of T cell responses to AZD1222 COVID-19 vaccine. Repertoires were generated with immunoSEQ multiplex PCR, while TCRdb's copy carries only in-frame clones and drops some. The sample has about 67,000 clones; around four fifths are singletons. The specimen comprised peripheral blood, sampled on day 0 of AZD1222 vaccination. The receptors originated from an adult in good health.

V and J are TRBV6-5 and TRBJ1-2, with 8 bases that match TRBD1. Unmatched junction bases numbered 8, after V lost 6 bases and J lost 2 bases. CDR3 size: 15 residues. The germline CDR1 and CDR2 sequences are MNHEY and SVGAGI. Here the CDR3 DNA reads TGTGCCAGCAGCCTCGGGGCAGGGGGCAACTATGGCTACACCTTC. Residues: CASSLGAGGNYGYTF.

This sequence joins TRBV6-2 or TRBV6-3 and TRBJ1-4; 10 nucleotides match TRBD1. The CDR3 covers 14 residues. J gave up 7 bases and V 2 bases, and 1 base lay outside the gene matches. Germline V lookup: CDR1 MNHEY, CDR2 SVGEGT. CDR3: CASSYGTGVEKLFF. The CDR3 bases are TGTGCCAGCAGTTACGGGACAGGGGTTGAAAAACTGTTTTTT.

The V call is TRBV27, the J call TRBJ1-2; 7 nucleotides match TRBD1. Looked up from germline, CDR1 is MNHEY and CDR2 is SMNVEV (reference sequence). The CDR3 contains 16 residues. V gave up 4 bases and J gave up 6 bases; unmatched junction bases: 14. CDR3 sequence (DNA): TGTGCCAGCAGTTCCTACCCCCGAGAAGGGGGCCATGGCTACACCTTC. It translates to CASSSYPREGGHGYTF.

This clone was detected only a few times. The V gene is TRBV28, the J gene TRBJ1-4; D uncertain. Trimming took off 8 bases at V and 8 bases at J, with 18 bases between the two ends. Per the germline V gene, CDR1 is MDHEN and CDR2 is SYDVKM. There are 14 residues in the CDR3. The CDR3 DNA sequence: TGTGCCAGCGTTTCAATCGGGGAAACGGAAAAACTGTTTTTT. Its translation is CASVSIGETEKLFF. Based on the CDR3 plus reference TRBV28 and TRBJ1-4, the full variable domain is DVKVTQSSRYLVKRTGEKVFLECVQDMDHENMFWYRQDPGLGLRLIYFSYDVKMKEKGDIPEGYSVSREKKERFSLILESASTNQTSMYLCASVSIGETEKLFFGSGTQLSVL.